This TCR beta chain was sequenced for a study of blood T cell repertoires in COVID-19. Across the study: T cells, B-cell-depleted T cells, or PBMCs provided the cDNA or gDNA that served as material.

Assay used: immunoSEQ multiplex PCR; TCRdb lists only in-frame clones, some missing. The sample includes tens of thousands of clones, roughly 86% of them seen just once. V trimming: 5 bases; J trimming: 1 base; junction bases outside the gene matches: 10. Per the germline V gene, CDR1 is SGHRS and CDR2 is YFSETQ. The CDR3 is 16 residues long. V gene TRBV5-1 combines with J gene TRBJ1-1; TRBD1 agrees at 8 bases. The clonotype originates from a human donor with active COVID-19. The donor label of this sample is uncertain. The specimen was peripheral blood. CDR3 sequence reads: CASRPATGAENTEAFF. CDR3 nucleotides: TGCGCCAGCAGACCCGCGACAGGGGCCGAGAACACTGAAGCTTTCTTT.